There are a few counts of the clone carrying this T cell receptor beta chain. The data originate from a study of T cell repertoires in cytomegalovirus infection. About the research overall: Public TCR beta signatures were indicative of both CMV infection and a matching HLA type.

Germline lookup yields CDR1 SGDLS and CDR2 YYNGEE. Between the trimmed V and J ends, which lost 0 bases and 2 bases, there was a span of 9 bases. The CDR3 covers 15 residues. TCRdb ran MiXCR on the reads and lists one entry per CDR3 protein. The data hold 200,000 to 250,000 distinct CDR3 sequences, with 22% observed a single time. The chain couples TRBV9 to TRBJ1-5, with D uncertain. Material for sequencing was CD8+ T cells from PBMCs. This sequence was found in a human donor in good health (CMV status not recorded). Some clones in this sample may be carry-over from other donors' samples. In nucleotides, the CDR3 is TGTGCCAGCAGCGTAGGGGGTACGGGCAATCAGCCCCAGCATTTT. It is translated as CASSVGGTGNQPQHF.